Listed below are T cell receptor beta chains from one sample, sequenced in a study of control samples from healthy donors and cancer patients. Profiling relied on immunoSEQ multiplex PCR, and the TCRdb table lists in-frame clones only, not all of them. The sample holds 120,000 or so clones; around 87% are singletons and the top ten take 9.5% to 13%. The sequenced material came from blood. The receptors here all came from a man aged 25-45 years in good health. CDR3s include the opening cysteine and the closing phenylalanine or tryptophan. The D gene is left open where the match is weak. Clone size is not always given. Where it is, it says once, few, many or a class for expanded clones.

V gene	clone size	J gene	D gene	CDR3 DNA	CDR3 protein
TRBV6-5	few	TRBJ1-2	NA	TGTGCCAGCAGCATACAGGGAGGTCTCGATGGCTACACCTTC	CASSIQGGLDGYTF
TRBV3-1/TRBV3-2	NA	TRBJ2-2	TRBD2	TGTGCCAGCAGCCCGCGGGGGGCCGGGACCGGGGAGCTGTTTTTT	CASSPRGAGTGELFF
TRBV6-4	NA	TRBJ1-1	NA	TGTGCCAGCAGCGTCACAGGGAACACTGAAGCTTTCTTT	CASSVTGNTEAFF
TRBV4-1	NA	TRBJ1-5	NA	TGCGCCAGCAGCCAAGAGGCAGGGGTTATTCAGCCCCAGCATTTT	CASSQEAGVIQPQHF
TRBV29-1	NA	TRBJ2-7	NA	TGCAGCGCCAGGGACACAGCCTACGAGCAGTACTTC	CSARDTAYEQYF
TRBV5-6	once	TRBJ1-5	NA	TGTGCCAGCAGCTTGGTCGGCAATCAGCCCCAGCATTTT	CASSLVGNQPQHF
TRBV5-1	NA	TRBJ1-5	NA	TGCGCCAGCAGCCCAAACCCACAGGTTTATAGCAATCAGCCCCAGCATTTT	CASSPNPQVYSNQPQHF
TRBV5-1	NA	TRBJ2-7	NA	TGCGCCAGCAGCTTGGCCCCGAATTACGAGCAGTACTTC	CASSLAPNYEQYF
TRBV27	NA	TRBJ1-1	TRBD1	TGTGCCAGCAGTTTATCGAAAACCAACAGGGGGAGAGGGACTGAAGCTTTCTTT	CASSLSKTNRGRGTEAFF
TRBV5-1	NA	TRBJ2-6	NA	TGCGCCAGCAACCAGCGGGTTGGGGCCAACGTCCTGACTTTC	CASNQRVGANVLTF
TRBV19	NA	TRBJ1-3	NA	TGTGCCAGTAGGTCCGGACCGAGTGTCTCTGGAAACACCATATATTTT	CASRSGPSVSGNTIYF